This T cell receptor beta chain was observed in a study of blood T cell repertoires in COVID-19. Losses at the gene ends were 5 bases for V and 3 bases for J; bases not matched to a gene: 8. The CDR3 spans 16 residues. CDR1 and CDR2 from the germline V gene are KGHSH and LQKENI. The protocol was immunoSEQ multiplex PCR, while the TCRdb copy is restricted to in-frame clones and leaves out a portion. The sample holds approximately 38,000 clones, 85% to 90% seen once. V usage is TRBV18 and J usage is TRBJ2-1, with 9 bases identical to TRBD2. Sequencing was carried out using peripheral blood. This clonotype was sampled from a man over 45 with active or convalescent COVID-19. CDR3 in DNA: TGTGCCAGCTCAGCAGACGGACTAGCGATCTACAATGAGCAGTTCTTC. Amino acid sequence: CASSADGLAIYNEQFF.